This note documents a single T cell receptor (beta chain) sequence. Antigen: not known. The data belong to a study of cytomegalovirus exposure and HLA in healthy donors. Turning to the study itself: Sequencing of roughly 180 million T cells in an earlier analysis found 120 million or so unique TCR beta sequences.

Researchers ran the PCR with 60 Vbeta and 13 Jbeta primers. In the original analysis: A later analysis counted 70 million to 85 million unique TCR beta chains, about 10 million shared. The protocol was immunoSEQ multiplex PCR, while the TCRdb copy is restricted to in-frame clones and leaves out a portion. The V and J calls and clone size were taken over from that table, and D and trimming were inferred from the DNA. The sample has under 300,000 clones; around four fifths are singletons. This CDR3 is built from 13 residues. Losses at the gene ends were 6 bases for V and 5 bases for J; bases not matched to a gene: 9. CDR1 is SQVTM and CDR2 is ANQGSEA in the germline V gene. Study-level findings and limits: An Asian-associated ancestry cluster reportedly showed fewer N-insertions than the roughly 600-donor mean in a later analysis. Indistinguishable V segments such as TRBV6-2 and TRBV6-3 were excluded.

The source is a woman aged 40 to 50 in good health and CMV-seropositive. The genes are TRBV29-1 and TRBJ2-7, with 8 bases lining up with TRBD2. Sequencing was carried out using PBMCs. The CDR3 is CSVLRGGANEQYF. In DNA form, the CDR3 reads TGCAGCGTCCTCCGGGGGGGAGCGAACGAGCAGTACTTC.